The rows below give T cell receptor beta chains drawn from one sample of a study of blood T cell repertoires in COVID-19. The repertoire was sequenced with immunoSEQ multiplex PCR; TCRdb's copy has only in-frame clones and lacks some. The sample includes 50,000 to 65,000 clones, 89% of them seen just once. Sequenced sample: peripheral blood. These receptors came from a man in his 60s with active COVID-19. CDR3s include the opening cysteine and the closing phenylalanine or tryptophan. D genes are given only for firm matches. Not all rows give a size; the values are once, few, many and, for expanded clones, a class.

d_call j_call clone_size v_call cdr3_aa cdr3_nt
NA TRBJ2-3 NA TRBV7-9 CASSLAGGSTDTQYF TGTGCCAGCAGCTTAGCGGGGGGAAGCACAGATACGCAGTATTTT
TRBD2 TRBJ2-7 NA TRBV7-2 CASTGGLAFHEQYF TGTGCCAGCACCGGGGGACTAGCGTTCCACGAGCAGTACTTC
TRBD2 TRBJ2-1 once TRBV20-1 CSASSGSIVNEQFF TGCAGTGCTAGTAGCGGGAGTATCGTCAATGAGCAGTTCTTC
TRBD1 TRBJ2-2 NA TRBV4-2 CASSQRQGATTGELFF TGTGCCAGCAGCCAGCGACAGGGGGCGACCACCGGGGAGCTGTTTTTT
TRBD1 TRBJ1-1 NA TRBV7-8 CASSAIGGVGTEAFF TGTGCCAGCAGCGCTATAGGGGGCGTGGGAACTGAAGCTTTCTTT
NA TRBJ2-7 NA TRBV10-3 CAISGSYEQYF TGTGCCATCAGCGGTTCCTACGAGCAGTACTTC
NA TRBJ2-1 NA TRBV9 CASSVQGSEQFF TGTGCCAGCAGCGTACAGGGTAGTGAGCAGTTCTTC
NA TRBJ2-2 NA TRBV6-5 CASVSRTGELFF TGTGCCAGCGTTAGTCGCACCGGGGAGCTGTTTTTT
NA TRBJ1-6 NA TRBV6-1 CASSELVGGNSPLHF TGTGCCAGCAGTGAATTGGTTGGGGGCAATTCACCCCTCCACTTT
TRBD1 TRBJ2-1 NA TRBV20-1 CSASLEQGAGHEQFF TGCAGTGCTAGTTTGGAGCAGGGGGCGGGCCATGAGCAGTTCTTC
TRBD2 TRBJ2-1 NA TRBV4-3 CASSQGTSGSPFF TGCGCCAGCAGCCAAGGGACTAGCGGGAGCCCTTTCTTC
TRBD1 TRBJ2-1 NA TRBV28 CASSKSMMGQIYNEQFF TGTGCCAGCAGTAAGAGTATGATGGGACAGATCTACAATGAGCAGTTCTTC
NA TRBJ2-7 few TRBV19 CASSQERSYEQYF TGTGCCAGTAGCCAGGAGCGGAGCTACGAGCAGTACTTC
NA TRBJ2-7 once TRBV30 CAWSGARRYYEQYF TGTGCCTGGAGTGGGGCTCGACGGTACTACGAGCAGTACTTC
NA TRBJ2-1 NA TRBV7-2 CASRRAALYNEQFF TGTGCCAGCAGGCGGGCTGCCCTCTACAATGAGCAGTTCTTC
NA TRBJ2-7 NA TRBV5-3 CARSLNVGGVYEQYF TGTGCCAGAAGCTTGAATGTTGGAGGGGTCTACGAGCAGTACTTC
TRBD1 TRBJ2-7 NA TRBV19 CASSTRQGTYEQYF TGTGCCAGTAGTACCAGACAGGGTACCTACGAGCAGTACTTC
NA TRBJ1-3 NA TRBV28 CASSLGGGNTIYF TGTGCCAGCAGTTTAGGGGGGGGAAACACCATATATTTT
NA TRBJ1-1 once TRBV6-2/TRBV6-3 CASSYSANTEAFF TGTGCCAGCAGTTACTCAGCGAACACTGAAGCTTTCTTT
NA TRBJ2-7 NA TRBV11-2 CASSLGAPYEQYF TGTGCCAGCAGCCTGGGAGCTCCCTACGAGCAGTACTTC
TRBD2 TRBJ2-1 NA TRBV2 CASSVVTSAGEQFF TGTGCCAGCAGCGTCGTGACTAGCGCGGGTGAGCAGTTCTTC
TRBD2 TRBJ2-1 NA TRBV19 CASSRVAGLGEQFF TGTGCCAGTAGTAGAGTAGCGGGATTGGGTGAGCAGTTCTTC
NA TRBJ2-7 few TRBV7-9 CASSPLGGGSYYEQYF TGTGCCAGCAGCCCCCTGGGAGGTGGCAGTTACTACGAGCAGTACTTC
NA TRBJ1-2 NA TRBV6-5 CASSYHEDRRYGYTF TGTGCCAGCAGTTATCACGAAGACAGGAGATATGGCTACACCTTC
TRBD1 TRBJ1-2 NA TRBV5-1 CASSSSTGDYGYTF TGCGCCAGCAGCTCAAGCACAGGGGACTATGGCTACACCTTC